The T cell receptor (beta chain) under discussion was sequenced for a study of beta chain features in type 1 diabetes. Study results and caveats: For Type 1 diabetes patients, all four CD4+ subsets carried TCRB CDR3s that were moderately but significantly shorter.

Comment on this clone: Antigen specificity is unknown.

All of the isolated RNA was reverse transcribed, so expressed TCRB transcripts were sequenced. This table comes from immunoSEQ multiplex PCR, and its TCRdb copy is limited to in-frame clones, with some not included. This sample yields 300,000 to 350,000 clones, of which 13% are seen a single time; roughly 0.016% belongs to the top ten. The CDR3 runs to 12 residues. The trim removed 3 bases at V and 5 bases at J, leaving 1 base unmatched. Germline CDR1 KGHSH, CDR2 LQKENI. The chain carries TRBV18 and TRBJ2-7; the match to TRBD2 covers 7 bases. The receptor was isolated from a woman under 30 with type 1 diabetes. The sequenced sample was naive CD4+ T cells from blood. The CDR3 nucleotides read TGTGCCAGCTCACCTCGGGGGGACGAGCAGTACTTC. Its protein product is CASSPRGDEQYF.